The clone carrying this T cell receptor (beta chain) has only one observation. The data were taken from a study of blood T cells in healthy people across ages. Study details: About one barcoded beta molecule per two T cells was captured by template switching.

The V and J ends lost 3 bases and 2 bases respectively, with 12 bases between them. The germline V gene has CDR1 SGHNT and CDR2 YYREEE (reference sequence). The CDR3 has 15 amino acids. Healthy Caucasian individuals from Russia aged 6 to 90 were enrolled as donors. Per-sample yields of isolated PBMCs were at least 6 million. Primers used in a second PCR of roughly 6 to 11 cycles were a sample-barcoded 5' primer and a J-beta primer mix. TCRdb called the 5' RACE reads again in MiXCR, with one record for every CDR3 protein. The data contain 800,000 to 950,000 distinct CDR3 sequences, about 37% of them singletons.

The source is a man aged 18-30 years in good health. Material for sequencing was blood. The J gene is TRBJ2-1, the V gene TRBV5-4; D is possibly TRBD1 or TRBD2 (5 bases each). The CDR3 DNA is TGTGCCAGCAGCTCAAGGGGACCCACCTACAATGAGCAGTTCTTC. This sequence encodes CASSSRGPTYNEQFF.